Sequencing of this T cell receptor (beta chain) was carried out in a study of blood T cell repertoires in COVID-19. The overall study: Samples came from the United States, Italy and Spain, spanning acute and convalescent COVID-19.

Trimming took off 2 bases at V and 1 base at J, with 8 bases between the two ends. The CDR3 length is 14 residues. Germline CDR1 reads SGHTA; CDR2 reads FQGNSA. How the authors handled the data: Reference gene primers were amplified, and this amplification served to estimate nucleated cell counts. Sequencing was performed with immunoSEQ multiplex PCR; in TCRdb, only in-frame clones are kept and a portion is missing. That table furnishes V, J and clone size, whereas the DNA furnished D and trimming. The sample consists of roughly 300,000 clones, 80% to 90% of them appearing once. Each participant's cohort was designated according to participant-reported clinical history. Donors in Cohort 3 who had recovered were those with two negative PCRs, healthcare professional clearance, or resolution of their symptoms.

The sequencing input was PBMCs or T cells enriched from blood (not recorded which). The chain couples TRBV7-2 to TRBJ1-1; D is ambiguous. The clonotype was recovered from a man in his thirties or forties who had recovered from COVID-19. CDR3 sequence reads: CASSLLQTNTEAFF. CDR3 bases: TGTGCCAGCAGCTTATTACAGACGAACACTGAAGCTTTCTTT. Looking up the rest from reference TRBV7-2 and TRBJ1-1 gives the full variable domain: GAGVSQSPSNKVTEKGKDVELRCDPISGHTALYWYRQSLGQGLEFLIYFQGNSAPDKSGLPSDRFSAERTGGSVSTLTIQRTQQEDSAVYLCASSLLQTNTEAFFGQGTRLTVV.